The 25 T cell receptor beta chains reported below all come from one sample, sequenced in a study of CD8 T cells in ankylosing spondylitis. TCRdb re-derived calls from the 5' RACE reads in MiXCR, one entry per CDR3 protein. The table shows 200,000 to 250,000 distinct CDR3 sequences, with under 12% occurring only once. The specimen was blood, either unsorted or a sorted T cell fraction (not recorded which). Every receptor here comes from a male donor with ankylosing spondylitis or in good health (not recorded which).

The rearrangement uses TRBV6-1 and TRBJ1-6; D possibly corresponds to TRBD1 (5 bases). Germline CDR1 MNHNS, CDR2 SASEGT. V lost 7 bases and J lost 9, with 19 bases in between. There are 15 residues in the CDR3. The CDR3 nucleotides read TGTGCCAGCACCCGTATCCAGGGAAATGGTTCACCCCTCCACTTT. It is translated as CASTRIQGNGSPLHF.

This clonotype has ten or more counts. The chain employs TRBV7-6 and TRBJ2-7, with a possible D match to TRBD1 (5 bases). Germline values: CDR1 SGHVS, CDR2 FNYEAQ. V lost 8 bases, J lost 1 base, and 12 bases lay in between. The CDR3 consists of 13 residues. CDR3 in amino acids: CASAEQESYEQYF. DNA of the CDR3: TGTGCCAGCGCGGAACAGGAATCCTACGAGCAGTACTTC.

This clonotype has ten or more counts. The chain links TRBV5-4 to TRBJ2-1, with TRBD2 identical over 8 bases. The V segment lost 4 bases and the J segment 3 bases; nucleotides outside the gene matches: 6. This CDR3 has 15 amino acids. CDR1 and CDR2 from the germline V gene are SGHNT and YYREEE (reference sequence). Here the CDR3 DNA reads TGTGCCAGCAGCCGGGATGCGGGGGGCTACAATGAGCAGTTCTTC. It codes for CASSRDAGGYNEQFF.

This clonotype came up a few times. The chain uses TRBV7-2 and TRBJ2-1; 9 nucleotides agree with TRBD2. The trim removed 5 bases at V and 8 bases at J, leaving 4 bases unmatched. The V gene's germline CDR1 is SGHTA and CDR2 FQGNSA. The length of the CDR3 is 13 residues. CDR3 sequence (DNA): TGTGCCAGCAGCCGCGGGAGGGGGGATGAGCAGTTCTTC. This gives the protein CASSRGRGDEQFF.

The chain carries TRBV12-3 or TRBV12-4 and TRBJ2-2; TRBD1 or TRBD2 may be the D gene (5 bases each). Trimming stripped 5 bases from V and 6 bases from J, with 13 bases between. The CDR3 runs to 14 residues. The CDR3 sequence: CASSLGTAAGELFF. For the CDR3, the DNA is TGTGCCAGCAGTCTAGGGACGGCCGCCGGGGAGCTGTTTTTT.

For this clonotype: A junction end diverges from the germline sequence, so it may reflect a read error. The chain recombines TRBV7-2 with TRBJ2-3, with TRBD2 matching over 10 bases. CDR1 and CDR2 (germline): SGHTA, FQGNSA. This CDR3 is 14 amino acids long. The CDR3 sequence is CASSSGLAIDTQSF. The CDR3 nucleotides read TGTGCCAGCAGCTCGGGACTAGCGATAGATACGCAGTCTTTT.

The rearrangement joins TRBV28 to TRBJ2-4; 13 bases agree with TRBD2. V trimming: 7 bases; J trimming: 8 bases; junction bases outside the gene matches: 5. Germline loops: CDR1 MDHEN, CDR2 SYDVKM. The CDR3 spans 14 residues. The CDR3 loop is CASTPGLAGHIQYF. The CDR3, as DNA: TGTGCCAGCACCCCGGGACTAGCGGGGCACATTCAGTACTTC.

This chain joins TRBV7-2 and TRBJ1-4; D perhaps matches TRBD1 (5 bases). V was trimmed by 6 bases and J by 8 bases, leaving 13 bases between them. This CDR3 comprises 13 residues. The germline V gene has CDR1 SGHTA and CDR2 FQGNSA. CDR3 sequence: CASSPPGEEKLFF. In nucleotides, the CDR3 is TGTGCCAGCAGTCCCCCGGGGGAAGAAAAACTGTTTTTT.

There are many counts of this clonotype. V gene TRBV20-1 combines with J gene TRBJ1-4; the D gene is possibly TRBD1 (5 bases). The CDR3 spans 17 residues. Germline V gives CDR1 DFQATT, CDR2 SNEGSKA (reference sequence). Trimming shortened V by 0 bases and J by 0 bases, and 14 bases separated the two germline ends. CDR3 DNA sequence: TGCAGTGCTAGAGATCGCCGGTTAGGGGCAACTAATGAAAAACTGTTTTTT. This codes for CSARDRRLGATNEKLFF.

The chain couples TRBV12-3 or TRBV12-4 to TRBJ2-2; no reliable D call. This CDR3 is 12 amino acids long. The V end lost 9 bases, the J end lost 6 bases, and 11 bases lay between the germline ends. The DNA of the CDR3 is TGTGCCAGTACGAGTTCGGCCGGGGAGCTGTTTTTT. Residues: CASTSSAGELFF.

This clonotype was seen a few times. V and J are TRBV11-2 and TRBJ1-3, with D perhaps matching TRBD1 (5 bases). V gave up 3 bases and J gave up 8 bases, with 8 bases separating them. There are 12 residues in the CDR3. Per germline, CDR1 SGHAT and CDR2 FQNNGV. CDR3 protein: CASSLGGDTIYF. CDR3 nucleotide sequence: TGTGCCAGCAGCTTGGGGGGAGACACCATATATTTT.

The chain uses TRBV30 and TRBJ2-2; 8 nucleotides agree with TRBD1. In germline, CDR1 is GTSNPN, CDR2 SVGIG (reference sequence). The CDR3 has 15 amino acids. The V and J ends lost 3 bases and 5 bases, in that order; junction bases with no gene match: 8. Written as DNA, the CDR3 is TGTGCCTGGAGCCGAGACAGGGGTGGTACCGGGGAGCTGTTTTTT. Translation: CAWSRDRGGTGELFF.

This clonotype was recorded many times. DNA of the CDR3: TGTGCCAGCTCAGCCAACAGGGAGGGGGCTGAAGCTTTCTTT. Its protein product is CASSANREGAEAFF. This rearrangement joins TRBV18 to TRBJ1-1; a weak D match, TRBD1 (6 bases). Between the trimmed V and J ends, which lost 5 bases and 6 bases, there was a span of 16 bases. Germline V lookup: CDR1 KGHSH, CDR2 LQKENI. The CDR3 loop spans 14 amino acids.

This clonotype was picked up many times. This CDR3 is CASTPGLQETQYF. In DNA form, the CDR3 reads TGTGCCAGCACCCCGGGACTCCAAGAGACCCAGTACTTC. This chain uses TRBV12-3 or TRBV12-4 with TRBJ2-5; possibly TRBD2 for D (6 bases). The CDR3 extends over 13 amino acids. V was trimmed by 7 bases and J by 1 base, leaving 10 bases between them.

This clonotype was seen at least ten times. The chain has TRBV20-1 and TRBJ2-1; 7 bases line up with TRBD2. CDR3 length: 13 residues. The V gene end was trimmed by 3 bases and the J gene end by 6 bases; junction bases not matched to a gene: 5. Germline V gene data show CDR1 as DFQATT and CDR2 as SNEGSKA (reference sequence). The CDR3 region is CSASPGLGNEQFF. CDR3 sequence (DNA): TGCAGTGCTAGTCCCGGACTAGGCAATGAGCAGTTCTTC.

This clonotype was counted many times. The genes are TRBV15 and TRBJ2-1, with D tentatively TRBD2 (6 bases). The ends were cut back, 0 bases at V and 5 bases at J, with 14 bases in the middle. The CDR3 is made up of 16 amino acids. Germline assignment: CDR1 LNHNV and CDR2 YYDKDF (reference sequence). CDR3 coding DNA: TGTGCCACCAGCAGAGATGCGGGGCCACCCCACAATGAGCAGTTCTTC. Protein sequence: CATSRDAGPPHNEQFF.

This clonotype was found many times. The V and J genes are TRBV20-1 and TRBJ2-5; D tentatively reads TRBD1 or TRBD2 (5 bases each). This CDR3 is 15 amino acids long. Germline CDR1 DFQATT, CDR2 SNEGSKA (reference sequence). V gave up 5 bases and J gave up 0 bases, with 16 bases separating them. The CDR3 sequence: CSALANRDHQETQYF. CDR3 DNA sequence: TGCAGTGCTCTCGCTAACCGGGACCACCAAGAGACCCAGTACTTC.

This clonotype was detected many times. This chain uses TRBV7-6 with TRBJ1-5; maybe TRBD1 (6 bases). This CDR3 is built from 15 residues. V lost 0 bases and J 2 bases, leaving 8 bases between the germline ends. CDR1 and CDR2 from the germline V gene are SGHVS and FNYEAQ. The CDR3 DNA reads as TGTGCCAGCAGCTTAGCGGCAGGGGGCAATCAGCCCCAGCATTTT. This translates into CASSLAAGGNQPQHF.

At least ten counts were recorded for this clonotype. The chain has TRBV24-1 and TRBJ2-1; TRBD1 aligns across 8 bases. This CDR3 comprises 15 residues. Germline trimming cut 5 bases from V and 4 bases from J; bases unmatched to any gene: 6. In germline, CDR1 is KGHDR, CDR2 SFDVKD. The CDR3 nucleotides are TGTGCCACCAGTGGCCAGGGGGCGCAGTACAATGAGCAGTTCTTC. It codes for CATSGQGAQYNEQFF.

V gene TRBV6-1 combines with J gene TRBJ2-2; 14 bases are a match to TRBD2. The CDR3 is made up of 18 amino acids. Germline CDR1 is MNHNS and CDR2 is SASEGT. V was pared by 5 bases and J by 5 bases, with 10 bases of the junction left unmatched. The CDR3 DNA is TGTGCCAGCAGTCCCAAGACTAGCGGGGGGGCGAGGACCGGGGAGCTGTTTTTT. The encoded protein is CASSPKTSGGARTGELFF.

Many counts were recorded for this clonotype. The rearrangement uses TRBV7-9 and TRBJ2-3; TRBD1 aligns across 8 bases. The CDR3 is made up of 14 amino acids. The trim removed 8 bases at V and 2 bases at J, leaving 6 bases unmatched. CDR1 is SEHNR and CDR2 is FQNEAQ in the germline V gene (reference sequence). The DNA of the CDR3 is TGTGCCAGCCTTCGACAGGGGTCCACAGATACGCAGTATTTT. This gives the protein CASLRQGSTDTQYF.

The V and J genes are TRBV28 and TRBJ1-5; weak D call: TRBD1 (5 bases). The CDR3 has 15 amino acids. Germline V gene sequence: CDR1 MDHEN, CDR2 SYDVKM. Trimming pared 6 bases from V and 2 bases from J, leaving 14 bases between. As DNA, the CDR3 is TGTGCCAGCAGCCTACGGACATCGGGCAATCAGCCCCAGCATTTT. This gives the protein CASSLRTSGNQPQHF.

This clonotype was picked up many times. The chain joins TRBV5-6 to TRBJ2-7; 8 nucleotides match TRBD1. The ends lost 4 bases at V and 9 bases at J; junction bases unmatched: 18. Germline lookup yields CDR1 SGHDT and CDR2 YYEEEE. The CDR3 runs to 16 residues. The CDR3 loop is CASSIEDRALGEGQYF. The CDR3, as DNA: TGTGCCAGCAGCATTGAGGACAGGGCCTTGGGGGAAGGGCAGTACTTC.

This clonotype was found many times. This sequence joins TRBV5-1 and TRBJ2-1, with 8 nucleotides matching TRBD2. Germline V lookup: CDR1 SGHRS, CDR2 YFSETQ. The trim removed 0 bases at V and 6 bases at J, leaving 5 bases unmatched. This CDR3 has 15 amino acids. The CDR3 protein is CASSLVSGASNEQFF. The CDR3 DNA sequence: TGCGCCAGCAGCTTGGTTAGCGGGGCCAGCAATGAGCAGTTCTTC.

This clonotype has ten or more counts. This chain uses TRBV12-3 or TRBV12-4 with TRBJ1-2, with D possibly matching TRBD1 (5 bases). The CDR3 sequence is 13 residues long. The V end lost 8 bases, the J end lost 2 bases, and 12 bases lay between the germline ends. The CDR3 nucleotides are TGTGCCAGCCAGGGAGAACCAAACTATGGCTACACCTTC. This encodes CASQGEPNYGYTF.